This paragraph reports one T cell receptor beta chain. Its antigen is not known. The record originates from a study of shared clonotypes between healthy human individuals. The authors distributed each subset's genomic DNA evenly over several immunoSEQ plates. Only in-frame clones appear in the TCRdb table, and some are missing; sequencing was by immunoSEQ multiplex PCR. The repertoire consists of roughly 2.1 million clones, with more than 85% occurring once and the leading ten covering around 1.7%. Whole-study results and caveats: Clonotypes that were shared across a handful of donors made up around 5% of naive CD4 clonotypes.

CD45RO-negative CD8 cells positively selected for CCR7 made up the naive population, which excluded terminally differentiated effector memory CD45RA+ cells. The CDR3 loop spans 12 amino acids. Per the germline V gene, CDR1 is SQVTM and CDR2 is ANQGSEA. V was cut by 4 bases and J by 2 bases, with 9 bases left in between. The sequence derives from a man between 18 and 35 years old in good health. Some clones in this sample may be carry-over from other donors' samples. Material: naive CD8+ T cells from PBMCs. V usage is TRBV29-1 and J usage is TRBJ2-7; D gene uncertain. The CDR3 sequence is CSVVIGTYEQYF. The CDR3 DNA follows: TGCAGCGTTGTAATAGGGACCTACGAGCAGTACTTC.